This TCR beta chain was recovered during a study of blood T cell repertoires in COVID-19. Study at large: Some COVID-19 samples were acute and others convalescent; all came from the United States, Italy and Spain. The cDNA or gDNA used as material had been derived from T cells, B-cell-depleted T cells, or PBMCs.

Germline V lookup: CDR1 LGHDT, CDR2 YNNKEL (reference sequence). Losses at the gene ends were 2 bases for V and 2 bases for J; bases not matched to a gene: 3. The CDR3 is made up of 16 amino acids. Profiled with immunoSEQ multiplex PCR; TCRdb holds only in-frame clones, not every one. This table has about 300,000 clones, roughly nine tenths appearing once. Participants were aged about 18 to 95 years, lived in under 25 US areas, and enrolled virtually. Grouping used clinical history reported by participants in a survey and questionnaire. The clonotype comes from a woman aged 50 to 60 who had been exposed to COVID-19. This chain uses TRBV3-1 (or the pseudogene TRBV3-2) with TRBJ2-2; 9 bases match TRBD1. Specimen: PBMCs or T cells enriched from blood (not recorded which). In DNA, the CDR3 is TGTGCCAGCAGCCAACGGACAGGGGCTAACACCGGGGAGCTGTTTTTT. This encodes CASSQRTGANTGELFF.